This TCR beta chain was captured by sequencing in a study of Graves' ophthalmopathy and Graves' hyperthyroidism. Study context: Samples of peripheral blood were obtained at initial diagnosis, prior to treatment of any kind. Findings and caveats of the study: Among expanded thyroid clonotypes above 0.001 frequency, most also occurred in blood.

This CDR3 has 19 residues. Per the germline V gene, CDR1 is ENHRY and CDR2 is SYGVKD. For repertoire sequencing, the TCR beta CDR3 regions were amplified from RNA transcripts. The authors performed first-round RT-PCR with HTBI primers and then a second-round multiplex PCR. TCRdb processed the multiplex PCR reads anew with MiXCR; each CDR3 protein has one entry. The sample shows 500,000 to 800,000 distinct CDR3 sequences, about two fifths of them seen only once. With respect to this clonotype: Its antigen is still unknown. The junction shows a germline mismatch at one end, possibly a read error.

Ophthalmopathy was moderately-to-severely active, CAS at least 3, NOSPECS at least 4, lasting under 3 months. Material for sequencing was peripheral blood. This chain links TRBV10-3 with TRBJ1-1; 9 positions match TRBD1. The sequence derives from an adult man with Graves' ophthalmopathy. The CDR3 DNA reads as TGTGCCAGCAGTTCGACGGACGGGACAGGGAAGGAGAGGAACACTGAAGCTTTCTTT. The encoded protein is CASSSTDGTGKERNTEAFF.